This is a list of T cell receptor beta chains from one sample in a study of cytomegalovirus exposure and HLA in healthy donors. Sequenced by immunoSEQ multiplex PCR; TCRdb stores in-frame clones only, minus some. Of more than 150,000 clones in the sample, roughly 84% were seen once. Material: PBMCs. The receptor source for this set is a man aged 18 to 35 in good health and CMV-seropositive. Each CDR3 is given with its conserved first and last residue. A D gene is named only where the DNA matches it firmly. Expanded clones are given a class, and other clones once, few, many or no size at all.

d_call	cdr3_length	v_call	j_call	clone_size	cdr3_aa	cdr3_nt
TRBD1	14	TRBV5-5	TRBJ2-7	-	CASRGQGIAYEQYF	TGTGCCAGCAGGGGACAGGGAATTGCCTACGAGCAGTACTTC
TRBD1	15	TRBV27	TRBJ2-1	-	CASSTDRAPHNGQFF	TGTGCCAGCAGCACCGACAGGGCTCCCCACAATGGACAGTTCTTC
TRBD1	14	TRBV6-6	TRBJ2-3	-	CASTRQGSTDTQYF	TGTGCCAGCACCCGACAGGGTTCCACAGATACGCAGTATTTT
-	15	TRBV28	TRBJ1-2	-	CASSLLERFSYGYTF	TGTGCCAGCAGTTTGTTGGAGAGATTTAGCTATGGCTACACCTTC
TRBD1	13	TRBV5-6	TRBJ1-1	-	CASSGDRGTEAFF	TGTGCCAGCAGCGGCGACAGGGGAACTGAAGCTTTCTTT
-	11	TRBV20-1	TRBJ2-7	-	CSEGTPYEQYF	TGCAGTGAGGGGACACCCTACGAGCAGTACTTC
-	13	TRBV27	TRBJ2-5	-	CASSLDRQETQYF	TGTGCCAGCAGTTTAGACAGACAAGAGACCCAGTACTTC
-	14	TRBV7-2	TRBJ2-5	-	CASSLSFSKETQYF	TGTGCCAGCAGCCTCAGTTTTTCCAAAGAGACCCAGTACTTC
TRBD2	15	TRBV5-6	TRBJ2-3	-	CASSPTSGSTDTQYF	TGTGCCAGCAGCCCTACTAGCGGGAGTACAGATACGCAGTATTTT
TRBD1	16	TRBV30	TRBJ1-2	-	CAWIPPGTGGGYGYTF	TGTGCCTGGATCCCCCCCGGGACAGGGGGCGGCTATGGCTACACCTTC
-	13	TRBV7-9	TRBJ2-7	-	CASSHPPGDEQYF	TGTGCCAGCAGCCACCCCCCCGGGGACGAGCAGTACTTC
TRBD2	16	TRBV27	TRBJ2-1	once	CASSSNSGSSYNEQFF	TGTGCCAGCAGTTCAAATAGCGGGAGCTCCTACAATGAGCAGTTCTTC
TRBD2	14	TRBV4-2	TRBJ2-1	-	CASSQAPSGRKQFF	TGTGCCAGCAGCCAAGCTCCTAGCGGGAGAAAGCAGTTCTTC